This T cell receptor (beta chain) was profiled in a study of blood T cell repertoires in COVID-19. For the study at large: Samples came from the United States, Italy and Spain, spanning acute and convalescent COVID-19. From T cells, B-cell-depleted T cells, or PBMCs came the material, which was cDNA or gDNA.

Germline CDR1 is SGHRS and CDR2 is YFSETQ. The CDR3 has 17 residues. The ends were cut back, 0 bases at V and 3 bases at J, with 15 bases in the middle. Under the authors' procedure: Researchers report that nucleated cell counts were estimated from reference gene primer amplification. Profiled with immunoSEQ multiplex PCR; TCRdb holds only in-frame clones, not every one. V, J and clone size are taken as reported in that table, and D and trimming were inferred from the DNA itself. The sample has some 130,000 clones, 79% seen once. Sequences were obtained from peripheral blood. This sequence joins TRBV5-1 and TRBJ1-4, with D perhaps TRBD1 (5 bases). The TCR originated in a woman older than 75 with acute or convalescent COVID-19. The CDR3 sequence is CASSLARGGWANEKLFF. Written as DNA, the CDR3 is TGCGCCAGCAGCTTGGCGCGGGGGGGTTGGGCTAATGAAAAACTGTTTTTT.